The 25 T cell receptor beta chains reported below all come from one sample, sequenced in a study of T-cell reconstitution after alpha-beta-depleted transplantation in children (dated by TCRdb to about 2016). The method was PCR. Reads for this sample came from an Illumina HiSeq 2500. Molecular barcoding was employed in the preparation of TCR libraries, with unique molecular identifiers being used to normalize TCRbeta repertoire quantification. TCRdb trimmed public reads at Q25 via fastp, called clones via MiXCR and kept in-frame beta chains. When rows share a CDR3 protein, they turn into one entry using the most common DNA and genes. For this sample there are 450,000 to 600,000 distinct CDR3 sequences; less than 35% appear just once. Around 2.5% of the sample goes to the ten largest clones. The source was PBMCs from the stem cell graft donor, collected from the stem cell graft. The source of these receptors is a human donor who donated a stem cell graft to a child with aplastic anemia.

The J gene is TRBJ2-7, the V gene TRBV7-2; 9 bases agree with TRBD1. CDR1 and CDR2 (germline): SGHTA, FQGNSA. The J segment lost 7 bases and the V segment lost 3 bases, leaving 7 bases of the junction unmatched. The CDR3 extends over 14 amino acids. The CDR3 protein is CASSLDRGAGEQYF. In DNA form, the CDR3 reads TGTGCCAGCAGCTTGGACAGGGGAGCTGGGGAGCAGTACTTC.

The J gene is TRBJ2-2, the V gene TRBV4-3; 12 bases are shared with TRBD2. Trimming cost V 0 bases and J 1 base; bases outside gene matches: 9. The CDR3 has 20 amino acids. Germline CDR1 LGHNA, CDR2 YSLEER. CDR3 coding DNA: TGCGCCAGCAGCCAAGATCTCCCCCTAGCGGGAGGGAAGAACACCGGGGAGCTGTTTTTT. This translates into CASSQDLPLAGGKNTGELFF.

This clonotype is a singleton in its sample. The chain joins TRBV7-9 to TRBJ1-2; D is uncertain. CDR3 length equals 15 residues. Germline loops: CDR1 SEHNR, CDR2 FQNEAQ (reference sequence). V lost 1 base to trimming and J lost 4 bases, with 13 bases between them. CDR3 loop: CASSLGGPRTYGYTF. The CDR3, as DNA: TGTGCCAGCAGCTTAGGAGGACCGCGCACCTATGGCTACACCTTC.

The CDR3 sequence is CASSSGLAGVGTQYF. Here the CDR3 DNA reads TGTGCCAGCAGCTCGGGACTAGCGGGAGTCGGGACCCAGTACTTC. The chain couples TRBV5-4 to TRBJ2-5; 14 positions match TRBD2. V was pared by 3 bases and J by 7 bases, with 5 bases of the junction left unmatched. Germline V gives CDR1 SGHNT, CDR2 YYREEE (reference sequence). The CDR3 length is 15 residues.

In this sample, this clonotype turned up a few times. The chain has TRBV5-6 and TRBJ1-1, with 7 bases that match TRBD1. With V trimmed by 2 bases and J by 5 bases, 6 bases remained unmatched. The CDR3 spans 14 residues. Per the germline V gene, CDR1 is SGHDT and CDR2 is YYEEEE. CDR3 DNA: TGTGCCAGCAGCTTACAGGGGCTGAGGACTGAAGCTTTCTTT. Protein sequence: CASSLQGLRTEAFF. Filled out from reference TRBV5-6 and TRBJ1-1, the complete variable domain reads DAGVTQSPTHLIKTRGQQVTLRCSPKSGHDTVSWYQQALGQGPQFIFQYYEEEERQRGNFPDRFSGHQFPNYSSELNVNALLLGDSALYLCASSLQGLRTEAFFGQGTRLTVV.

The J gene is TRBJ2-1, the V gene TRBV9, with TRBD1 as a possible D gene (6 bases). Germline assignment: CDR1 SGDLS and CDR2 YYNGEE. The CDR3 is made up of 15 amino acids. The ends were cut back, 3 bases at V and 0 bases at J, with 10 bases in the middle. The CDR3 protein is CASSGGTLSYNEQFF. The CDR3 DNA reads as TGTGCCAGCAGCGGGGGGACACTCTCCTACAATGAGCAGTTCTTC.

This clonotype showed up just a few times. The J gene is TRBJ2-5, the V gene TRBV29-1; the match to TRBD1 covers 11 bases. The CDR3 is made up of 13 amino acids. Trimming removed 4 bases from V and 5 bases from J; junction bases left unmatched: 3. Germline V CDR1 and CDR2: SQVTM, ANQGSEA. CDR3: CSVGDRGSETQYF. CDR3 nucleotides: TGCAGCGTTGGGGACAGGGGGAGCGAGACCCAGTACTTC. The variable domain in full, with the rest retrieved from reference TRBV29-1 and TRBJ2-5, is SAVISQKPSRDICQRGTSLTIQCQVDSQVTMMFWYRQQPGQSLTLIATANQGSEATYESGFVIDKFPISRPNLTFSTLTVSNMSPEDSSIYLCSVGDRGSETQYFGPGTRLLVL.

The chain couples TRBV5-1 to TRBJ1-2, with 12 bases that match TRBD1. The CDR3 is 22 residues long. The germline V gene has CDR1 SGHRS and CDR2 YFSETQ. V shed 3 bases, J shed 2 bases, and the junction held 23 bases outside the gene matches. The CDR3: CASSWKGDRGHVGESKNYGYTF. The CDR3 DNA follows: TGCGCCAGCAGCTGGAAAGGGGACAGGGGGCATGTTGGCGAATCTAAAAACTATGGCTACACCTTC.

The chain has TRBV12-3 or TRBV12-4 and TRBJ2-5; D is unresolved. Trimming removed 6 bases from V and 6 bases from J, with 11 bases in between. The CDR3 contains 12 residues. CDR3 loop: CASSPGSQTQYF. The CDR3 DNA reads as TGTGCCAGCAGCCCCGGTTCGCAGACCCAGTACTTC.

The CDR3: CASGGGLRCYEQYF. The CDR3 bases are TGTGCCAGCGGCGGCGGGCTCCGCTGCTACGAGCAGTACTTC. The chain recombines TRBV21-1 with TRBJ2-7; the listed D gene, TRBD2, was not tested against the DNA. TRBV21-1 is noted as a pseudogene. This CDR3 has 14 amino acids.

The rearrangement joins TRBV7-2 to TRBJ1-5, with 9 positions matching TRBD1. With 5 bases clipped from V and 1 base from J, the junction kept 6 bases outside the gene matches. This CDR3 comprises 16 residues. CDR1 is SGHTA and CDR2 is FQGNSA in the germline V gene. In DNA, the CDR3 is TGTGCCAGCAGCCCGCACGGGACAGGGAGCAATCAGCCCCAGCATTTT. This translates into CASSPHGTGSNQPQHF.

The genes are TRBV5-1 and TRBJ2-7, with D possibly TRBD2 on 6 matching bases. Germline V lookup: CDR1 SGHRS, CDR2 YFSETQ. This CDR3 has 15 residues. Trimming stripped 3 bases from V and 0 bases from J, with 13 bases between. The CDR3 spells CASSWDGTSSYEQYV. The CDR3 DNA reads as TGCGCCAGCAGCTGGGATGGGACTTCCTCCTACGAGCAGTACGTC.

This clonotype was observed at least ten times. The chain has TRBV20-1 and TRBJ1-1; D unclear. The CDR3 extends over 15 amino acids. Per germline, CDR1 DFQATT and CDR2 SNEGSKA (reference sequence). V lost 0 bases, J lost 0 bases, and 11 bases lay in between. This CDR3 is CSARDPNGMNTEAFF. The CDR3 DNA sequence: TGCAGTGCTAGAGATCCTAACGGGATGAACACTGAAGCTTTCTTT.

The chain joins TRBV5-5 to TRBJ1-1; D may be TRBD1 (6 bases). The germline V gene encodes CDR1 SGHKS and CDR2 YYEKEE (reference sequence). The CDR3 is 13 amino acids. The germline V and J ends were trimmed by 3 bases and 5 bases, with 11 bases remaining between them. The CDR3 here is CASSSEGGTEAFF. Here the CDR3 DNA reads TGTGCCAGCAGCTCCGAAGGGGGTACTGAAGCTTTCTTT. The full variable domain, completed using reference TRBV5-5 and TRBJ1-1, is DAGVTQSPTHLIKTRGQQVTLRCSPISGHKSVSWYQQVLGQGPQFIFQYYEKEERGRGNFPDRFSARQFPNYSSELNVNALLLGDSALYLCASSSEGGTEAFFGQGTRLTVV.

This clonotype was seen only a few times. The V and J genes are TRBV7-8 and TRBJ2-2; perhaps TRBD1 as D (5 bases). The germline V and J ends were trimmed by 3 bases and 5 bases, with 13 bases remaining between them. The CDR3 has 15 residues. Germline loops: CDR1 SGHVS, CDR2 FQNEAQ. The DNA of the CDR3 is TGTGCCAGCAGCTTCTTTGACAGAGAGACCGGGGAGCTGTTTTTT. Protein sequence: CASSFFDRETGELFF.

This clonotype was detected a few times. The V call is TRBV29-1, the J call TRBJ2-3; 7 bases line up with TRBD1. After removal of 1 base from V and 6 bases from J, the junction contained 7 bases not matched to a gene. The CDR3 totals 14 residues. Germline CDR1 and CDR2: SQVTM and ANQGSEA. The CDR3, as DNA: TGCAGCGTTGAAGCCAACCACAGGGGTGATACGCAGTATTTT. Translating it yields CSVEANHRGDTQYF.

The genes are TRBV4-3 and TRBJ2-1; TRBD1 matches at 9 bases. Germline CDR1 and CDR2: LGHNA and YSLEER. The ends lost 4 bases at V and 7 bases at J; junction bases unmatched: 8. The length of the CDR3 is 15 residues. The CDR3 reads CASSRTGTGKNEQFF. In nucleotides, the CDR3 is TGCGCCAGCAGCCGAACCGGGACAGGGAAAAATGAGCAGTTCTTC.

CDR3: CASSIFDGTEAFF. CDR3 DNA: TGTGCCAGTAGTATTTTCGACGGCACTGAAGCTTTCTTT. This chain joins TRBV19 and TRBJ1-1; D is unresolved. Trimming left V 3 bases short and J 4 bases short, with 9 bases between. The CDR3 has 13 amino acids. Looked up from germline, CDR1 is LNHDA and CDR2 is SQIVND (reference sequence). Together with reference TRBV19 and TRBJ1-1, the CDR3 gives the full variable domain: DGGITQSPKYLFRKEGQNVTLSCEQNLNHDAMYWYRQDPGQGLRLIYYSQIVNDFQKGDIAEGYSVSREKKESFPLTVTSAQKNPTAFYLCASSIFDGTEAFFGQGTRLTVV.

This clonotype was seen a few times. The rearrangement joins TRBV6-2 or TRBV6-3 to TRBJ2-1; TRBD2 might be the D (5 bases). Trimming left V 4 bases short and J 0 bases short, with 25 bases between. Germline V gene sequence: CDR1 MNHEY, CDR2 SVGEGT. The CDR3 consists of 20 residues. CDR3: CASSSDGKIRRTLSYNEQFF. The CDR3 DNA is TGTGCCAGCAGTTCGGACGGGAAAATAAGGCGTACGCTCTCCTACAATGAGCAGTTCTTC.

The V and J genes are TRBV25-1 and TRBJ2-3; 9 nucleotides align to TRBD2. V gave up 5 bases and J gave up 3 bases; unmatched junction bases: 9. Per germline, CDR1 MGHDK and CDR2 SYGVNS. CDR3 length: 16 amino acids. The CDR3 DNA reads as TGTGCCAGCAGTTACAGGGGCGGGAGGGCAACAGATACGCAGTATTTT. It encodes CASSYRGGRATDTQYF.

This clonotype was picked up one time. The V and J genes are TRBV4-3 and TRBJ2-2; D gene ambiguous. The CDR3 consists of 14 residues. Trimming cost V 4 bases and J 8 bases, with 14 bases left between them. Germline lookup yields CDR1 LGHNA and CDR2 YSLEER. The CDR3 protein is CASSPLKLGGELFF. The CDR3 DNA sequence: TGCGCCAGCAGCCCGCTAAAGCTCGGGGGGGAGCTGTTTTTT.

The chain combines TRBV7-8 with TRBJ1-4; D is uncertain. The CDR3 is 13 amino acids. Looked up from germline, CDR1 is SGHVS and CDR2 is FQNEAQ. Trimming stripped 0 bases from V and 5 bases from J, with 4 bases between. The CDR3 sequence is CASSLALNEKLFF. CDR3 nucleotides: TGTGCCAGCAGCTTAGCCCTAAATGAAAAACTGTTTTTT.

This clonotype was seen more than once but under ten times. The chain links TRBV4-3 to TRBJ2-3; D is possibly TRBD1 (6 bases). Trimming took off 4 bases at V and 3 bases at J, with 14 bases between the two ends. The CDR3 consists of 15 residues. CDR1 and CDR2 (germline): LGHNA, YSLEER. Written as DNA, the CDR3 is TGCGCCAGCAGCCTTAACATTGGACAGACAGATACGCAGTATTTT. Translation: CASSLNIGQTDTQYF.

The chain has TRBV28 and TRBJ1-4; the D gene is possibly TRBD1 (6 bases). Germline CDR1 is MDHEN and CDR2 is SYDVKM. The germline V and J ends were trimmed by 3 bases and 7 bases, with 18 bases remaining between them. This CDR3 has 16 residues. The CDR3: CASSLDLGGWGEKLFF. The CDR3 coding sequence is TGTGCCAGCAGTTTGGATTTAGGGGGTTGGGGTGAAAAACTGTTTTTT.

This chain uses TRBV4-3 with TRBJ2-6; D is uncertain. The CDR3 spans 14 residues. Germline lookup yields CDR1 LGHNA and CDR2 YSLEER. V dropped 0 bases and J dropped 4 bases, with 4 bases sitting between them. The DNA of the CDR3 is TGCGCCAGCAGCCAAGATCGAGGGGCCAACGTCCTGACTTTC. It codes for CASSQDRGANVLTF.